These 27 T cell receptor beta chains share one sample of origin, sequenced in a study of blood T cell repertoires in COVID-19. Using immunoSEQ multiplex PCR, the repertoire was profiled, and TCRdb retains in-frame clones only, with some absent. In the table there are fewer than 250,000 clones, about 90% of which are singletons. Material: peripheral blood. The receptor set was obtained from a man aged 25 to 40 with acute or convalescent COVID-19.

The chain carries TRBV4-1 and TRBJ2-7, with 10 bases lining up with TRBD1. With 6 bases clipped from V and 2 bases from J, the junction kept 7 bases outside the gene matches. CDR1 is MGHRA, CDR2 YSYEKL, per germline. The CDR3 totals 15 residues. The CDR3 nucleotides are TGCGCCAGCAGGCCCGGGGGGACAGGGGCCTACGAGCAGTACTTC. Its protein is CASRPGGTGAYEQYF.

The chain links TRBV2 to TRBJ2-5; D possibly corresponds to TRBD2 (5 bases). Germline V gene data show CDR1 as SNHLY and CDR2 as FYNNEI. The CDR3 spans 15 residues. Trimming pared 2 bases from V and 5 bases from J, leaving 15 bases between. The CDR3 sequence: CASSETGQEVETQYF. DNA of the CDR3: TGTGCCAGCAGTGAAACGGGCCAGGAGGTGGAGACCCAGTACTTC.

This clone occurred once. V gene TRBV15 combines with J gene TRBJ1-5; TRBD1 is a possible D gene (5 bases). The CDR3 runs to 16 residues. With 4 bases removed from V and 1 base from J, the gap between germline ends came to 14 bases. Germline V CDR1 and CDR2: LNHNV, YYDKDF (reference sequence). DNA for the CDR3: TGTGCCACCAGCACCTTCGTGGGGCTCAGCAATCAGCCCCAGCATTTT. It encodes CATSTFVGLSNQPQHF.

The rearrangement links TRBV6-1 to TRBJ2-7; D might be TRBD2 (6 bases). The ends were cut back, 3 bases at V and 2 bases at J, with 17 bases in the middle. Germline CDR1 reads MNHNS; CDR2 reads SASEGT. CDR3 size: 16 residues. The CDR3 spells CASSEPGGERTYEQYF. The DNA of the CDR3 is TGTGCCAGCAGTGAGCCCGGCGGGGAGAGGACCTACGAGCAGTACTTC.

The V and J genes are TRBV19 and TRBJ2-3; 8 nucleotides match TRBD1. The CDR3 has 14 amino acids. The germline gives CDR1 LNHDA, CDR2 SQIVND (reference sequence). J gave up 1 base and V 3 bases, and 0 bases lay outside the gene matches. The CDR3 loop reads CASSMTGGTDTQYF. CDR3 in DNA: TGTGCCAGTAGTATGACAGGGGGCACAGATACGCAGTATTTT.

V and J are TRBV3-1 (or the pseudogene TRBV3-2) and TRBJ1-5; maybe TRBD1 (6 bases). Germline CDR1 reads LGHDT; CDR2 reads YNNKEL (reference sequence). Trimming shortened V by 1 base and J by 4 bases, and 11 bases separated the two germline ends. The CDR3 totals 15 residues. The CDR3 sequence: CASSQVPTGNQPQHF. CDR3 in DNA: TGTGCCAGCAGCCAAGTCCCGACAGGTAATCAGCCCCAGCATTTT.

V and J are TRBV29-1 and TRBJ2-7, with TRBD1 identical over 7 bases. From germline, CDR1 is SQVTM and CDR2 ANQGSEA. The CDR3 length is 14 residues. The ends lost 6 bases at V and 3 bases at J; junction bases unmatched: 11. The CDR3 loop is CSVAMTGQFYEQYF. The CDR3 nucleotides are TGCAGCGTAGCTATGACAGGGCAGTTCTACGAGCAGTACTTC.

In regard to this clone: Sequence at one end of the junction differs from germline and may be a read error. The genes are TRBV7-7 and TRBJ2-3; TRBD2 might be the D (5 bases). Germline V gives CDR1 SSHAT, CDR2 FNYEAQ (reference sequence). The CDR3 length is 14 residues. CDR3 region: CASSRNTGIDTQYF. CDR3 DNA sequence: TGTGCTAGCAGCCGGAACACCGGGATAGATACGCAGTATTTT. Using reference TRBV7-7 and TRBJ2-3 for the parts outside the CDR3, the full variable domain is GAGVSQSPRYKVTKRGQDVTLRCDPISSHATLYWYQQALGQGPEFLTYFNYEAQPDKSGLPSDRFSAERPEGSISTLTIQRTEQRDSAMYRCASSRNTGIDTQYFGPGTRLTVL.

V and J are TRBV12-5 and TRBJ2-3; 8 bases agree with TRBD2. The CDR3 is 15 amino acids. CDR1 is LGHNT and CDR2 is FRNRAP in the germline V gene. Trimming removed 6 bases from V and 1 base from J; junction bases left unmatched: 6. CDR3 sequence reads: CASGIGGAGTDTQYF. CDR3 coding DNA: TGTGCTAGTGGGATCGGGGGGGCCGGCACAGATACGCAGTATTTT.

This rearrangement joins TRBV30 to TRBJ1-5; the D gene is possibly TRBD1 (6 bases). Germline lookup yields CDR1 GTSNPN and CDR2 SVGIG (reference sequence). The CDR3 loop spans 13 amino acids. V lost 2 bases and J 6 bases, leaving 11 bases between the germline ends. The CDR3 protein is CAWSQMGAQPQHF. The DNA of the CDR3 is TGTGCCTGGAGTCAGATGGGGGCTCAGCCCCAGCATTTT.

CDR3 bases: TGCAGTGCTAGTTCCGGACTAGCGGTTTCAGATACGCAGTATTTT. Its translation is CSASSGLAVSDTQYF. The V and J genes are TRBV20-1 and TRBJ2-3, with 10 bases matching TRBD2. After removal of 3 bases from V and 4 bases from J, the junction contained 7 bases not matched to a gene. Germline loops: CDR1 DFQATT, CDR2 SNEGSKA (reference sequence). The CDR3 consists of 15 residues.

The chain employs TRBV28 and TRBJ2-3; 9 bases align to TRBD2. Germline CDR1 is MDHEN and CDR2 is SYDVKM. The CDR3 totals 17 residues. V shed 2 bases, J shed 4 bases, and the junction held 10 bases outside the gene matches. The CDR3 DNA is TGTGCCAGCAGTTTACCCGCTAGCGGGATGTTAGCAGATACGCAGTATTTT. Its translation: CASSLPASGMLADTQYF.

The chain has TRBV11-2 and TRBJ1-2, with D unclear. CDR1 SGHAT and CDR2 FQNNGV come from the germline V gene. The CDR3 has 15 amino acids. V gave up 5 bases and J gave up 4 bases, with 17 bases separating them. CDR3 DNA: TGTGCCAGCAGCCCTACCGCCAGGAACATCTATGGCTACACCTTC. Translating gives CASSPTARNIYGYTF.

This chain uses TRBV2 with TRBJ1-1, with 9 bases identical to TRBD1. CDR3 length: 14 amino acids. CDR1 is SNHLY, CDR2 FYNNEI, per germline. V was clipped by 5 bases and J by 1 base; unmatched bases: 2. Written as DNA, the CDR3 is TGTGCCAGCAGTTGGGACAGGGAGAACACTGAAGCTTTCTTT. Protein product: CASSWDRENTEAFF. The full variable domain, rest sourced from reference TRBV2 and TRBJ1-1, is EPEVTQTPSHQVTQMGQEVILRCVPISNHLYFYWYRQILGQKVEFLVSFYNNEISEKSEIFDDQFSVERPDGSNFTLKIRSTKLEDSAMYFCASSWDRENTEAFFGQGTRLTVV.

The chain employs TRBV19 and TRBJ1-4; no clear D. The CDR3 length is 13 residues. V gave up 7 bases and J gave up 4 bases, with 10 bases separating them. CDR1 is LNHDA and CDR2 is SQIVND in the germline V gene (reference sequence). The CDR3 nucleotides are TGTGCCAGTACCCCCGGTTTTAATGAAAAACTGTTTTTT. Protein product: CASTPGFNEKLFF.

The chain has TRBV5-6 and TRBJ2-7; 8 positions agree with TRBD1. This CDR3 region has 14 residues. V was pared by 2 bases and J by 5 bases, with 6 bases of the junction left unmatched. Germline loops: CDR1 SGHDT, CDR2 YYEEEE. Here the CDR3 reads CASSFGDRFHEQYF. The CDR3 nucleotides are TGTGCCAGCAGCTTTGGGGACAGGTTCCACGAGCAGTACTTC.

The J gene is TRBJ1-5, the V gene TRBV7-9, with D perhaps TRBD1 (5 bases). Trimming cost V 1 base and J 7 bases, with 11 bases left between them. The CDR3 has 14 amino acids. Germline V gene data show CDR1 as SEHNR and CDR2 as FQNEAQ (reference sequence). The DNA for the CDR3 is TGTGCCAGCAGCTTAGAGGGGCAAGGGCAGCCCCAGCATTTT. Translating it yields CASSLEGQGQPQHF.

The CDR3 loop reads CASSKPGQGDNEQFF. The CDR3 DNA reads TGTGCCAGCAGCAAACCGGGACAGGGGGATAATGAGCAGTTCTTC. The rearrangement uses TRBV7-9 and TRBJ2-1; 11 bases fit TRBD1. Germline V gene sequence: CDR1 SEHNR, CDR2 FQNEAQ (reference sequence). V shed 5 bases, J shed 7 bases, and the junction held 7 bases outside the gene matches. The CDR3 covers 15 residues. The full variable domain, its missing parts supplied by reference TRBV7-9 and TRBJ2-1, is DTGVSQNPRHKITKRGQNVTFRCDPISEHNRLYWYRQTLGQGPEFLTYFQNEAQLEKSRLLSDRFSAERPKGSFSTLEIQRTEQGDSAMYLCASSKPGQGDNEQFFGPGTRLTVL.

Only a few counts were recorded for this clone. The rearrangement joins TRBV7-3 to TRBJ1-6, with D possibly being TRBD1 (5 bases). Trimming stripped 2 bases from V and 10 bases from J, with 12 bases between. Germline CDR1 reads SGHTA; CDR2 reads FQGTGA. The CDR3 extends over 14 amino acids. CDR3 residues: CASSLWGDYSPLHF. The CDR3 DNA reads TGTGCCAGCAGCTTATGGGGGGATTACTCACCCCTCCACTTT.

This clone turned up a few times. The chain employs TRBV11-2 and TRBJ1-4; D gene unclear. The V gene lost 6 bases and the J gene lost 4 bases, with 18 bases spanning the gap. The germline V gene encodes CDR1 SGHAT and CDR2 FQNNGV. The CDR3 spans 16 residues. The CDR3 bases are TGTGCCAGCAGGAGATGGGGAGGCGGAAGTAATGAAAAACTGTTTTTT. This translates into CASRRWGGGSNEKLFF. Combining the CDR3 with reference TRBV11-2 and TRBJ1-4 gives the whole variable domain EAGVAQSPRYKIIEKRQSVAFWCNPISGHATLYWYQQILGQGPKLLIQFQNNGVVDDSQLPKDRFSAERLKGVDSTLKIQPAKLEDSAVYLCASRRWGGGSNEKLFFGSGTQLSVL.

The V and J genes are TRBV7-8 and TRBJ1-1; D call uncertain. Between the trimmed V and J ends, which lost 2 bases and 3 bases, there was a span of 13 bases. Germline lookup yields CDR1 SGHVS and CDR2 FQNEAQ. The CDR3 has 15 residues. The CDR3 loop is CASSLNVAADTEAFF. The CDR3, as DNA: TGTGCCAGCAGCTTAAATGTCGCGGCGGACACTGAAGCTTTCTTT.

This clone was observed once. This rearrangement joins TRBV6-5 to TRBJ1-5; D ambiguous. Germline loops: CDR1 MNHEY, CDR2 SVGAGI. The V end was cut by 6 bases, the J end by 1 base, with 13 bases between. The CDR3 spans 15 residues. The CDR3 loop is CASSDRRRSNQPQHF. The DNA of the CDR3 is TGTGCCAGCAGCGATCGCCGGAGAAGCAATCAGCCCCAGCATTTT.

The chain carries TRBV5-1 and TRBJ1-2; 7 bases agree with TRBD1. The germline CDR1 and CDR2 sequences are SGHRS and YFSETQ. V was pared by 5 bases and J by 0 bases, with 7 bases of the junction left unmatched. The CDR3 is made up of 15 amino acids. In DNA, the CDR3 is TGCGCCAGCAGGTTTCAGGGACAGCCTAACTATGGCTACACCTTC. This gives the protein CASRFQGQPNYGYTF.

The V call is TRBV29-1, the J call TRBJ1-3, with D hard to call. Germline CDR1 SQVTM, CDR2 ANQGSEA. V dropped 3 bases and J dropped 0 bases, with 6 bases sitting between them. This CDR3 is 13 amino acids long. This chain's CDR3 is CSVDGYSGNTIYF. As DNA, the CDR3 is TGCAGCGTTGACGGTTACTCTGGAAACACCATATATTTT.

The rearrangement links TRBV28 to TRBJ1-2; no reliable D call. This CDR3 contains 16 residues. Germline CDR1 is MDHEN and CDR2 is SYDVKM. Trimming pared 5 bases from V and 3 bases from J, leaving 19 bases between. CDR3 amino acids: CASSPTSLTDHYGYTF. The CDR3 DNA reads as TGTGCCAGCAGTCCGACCTCGTTGACTGACCACTATGGCTACACCTTC.

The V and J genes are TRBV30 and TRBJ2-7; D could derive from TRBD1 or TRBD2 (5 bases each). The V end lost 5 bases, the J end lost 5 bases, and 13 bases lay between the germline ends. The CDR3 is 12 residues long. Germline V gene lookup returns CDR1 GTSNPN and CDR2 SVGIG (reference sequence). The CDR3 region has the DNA TGTGCCTGGGGGACCCAGGTAAACGAGCAGTACTTC. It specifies CAWGTQVNEQYF.

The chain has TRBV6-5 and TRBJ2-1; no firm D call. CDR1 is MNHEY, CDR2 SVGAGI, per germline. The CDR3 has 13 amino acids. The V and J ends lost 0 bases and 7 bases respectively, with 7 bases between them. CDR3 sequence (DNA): TGTGCCAGCAGTTACTCGGCCAGTAATGAGCAGTTCTTC. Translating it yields CASSYSASNEQFF.